The 20 T cell receptor beta chains in this list originate from one sample, sequenced in a study of T cells in Graves' hyperthyroidism and ophthalmopathy. RNA transcripts served as the template for amplifying TCR beta CDR3 regions. HTBI primers drove first-round RT-PCR of the TCR CDR3. TCRdb re-derived calls from the multiplex PCR reads in MiXCR, one entry per CDR3 protein. Here the sample spans roughly 500,000 distinct CDR3 sequences, 15% to 20% being singletons. Sequenced: blood. Receptors originate from a woman in her 30s with Graves' ophthalmopathy.

The chain links TRBV20-1 to TRBJ2-1; D possibly corresponds to TRBD2 (7 bases). The V gene's germline CDR1 is DFQATT and CDR2 SNEGSKA (reference sequence). The ends were cut back, 1 base at V and 9 bases at J, with 13 bases in the middle. CDR3 length: 13 amino acids. The CDR3 reads CSARGWEGGEQFF. CDR3 sequence (DNA): TGCAGTGCTAGAGGGTGGGAGGGGGGTGAGCAGTTCTTC.

Only one count was recorded for this clonotype. The chain employs TRBV7-9 and TRBJ2-4; D not resolved. The CDR3 loop spans 16 amino acids. V was pared by 5 bases and J by 0 bases, with 14 bases between. Looked up from germline, CDR1 is SEHNR and CDR2 is FQNEAQ (reference sequence). The CDR3 spells CASSGPIGSAKNIQYF. CDR3 bases: TGTGCCAGCAGCGGACCTATCGGGTCAGCCAAAAACATTCAGTACTTC.

This clonotype has ten or more counts. V is TRBV7-2 and J is TRBJ2-3; D is possibly TRBD1 (6 bases). The CDR3 contains 13 residues. CDR1 and CDR2 (germline): SGHTA, FQGNSA. V was pared by 7 bases and J by 7 bases, with 15 bases between. The CDR3 DNA is TGTGCCAGCAACACCAGGGGTCGAAATACGCAGTATTTT. It encodes CASNTRGRNTQYF.

This clonotype was observed many times. J is TRBJ2-7 and V is TRBV4-3; 8 bases are a match to TRBD1. The CDR3 is made up of 16 amino acids. V lost 0 bases, J lost 2 bases, and 6 bases stayed unmatched. The germline V gene encodes CDR1 LGHNA and CDR2 YSLEER. CDR3 sequence (DNA): TGCGCCAGCAGCCAAGATGGGCCAGGGGGCCCCTACGAGCAGTACTTC. Translated, it gives CASSQDGPGGPYEQYF.

The V gene is TRBV20-1, the J gene TRBJ2-5; maybe TRBD2 (6 bases). The germline V gene encodes CDR1 DFQATT and CDR2 SNEGSKA (reference sequence). Trimming took off 3 bases at V and 5 bases at J, with 10 bases between the two ends. The CDR3 has 12 residues. CDR3 region: CSARGTGETQYF. CDR3 sequence (DNA): TGCAGTGCTAGGGGGACTGGGGAGACCCAGTACTTC.

This clonotype was found many times. The CDR3 nucleotides read TGTGCCAGCAGTTTTTCGCCAGGGGCGGGGACTGAAGCTTTCTTT. Protein sequence: CASSFSPGAGTEAFF. The rearrangement uses TRBV28 and TRBJ1-1, with D possibly TRBD1 on 6 matching bases. Trimming pared 3 bases from V and 5 bases from J, leaving 16 bases between. CDR3 length: 15 residues. Germline-derived CDR1 and CDR2 are MDHEN and SYDVKM.

This clonotype was observed many times. The chain has TRBV11-1 and TRBJ1-6; D is undetermined. This CDR3 spans 15 amino acids. The V and J ends lost 3 bases and 7 bases respectively, with 13 bases between them. CDR1 is SGHAT and CDR2 is FQDESV in the germline V gene (reference sequence). The CDR3 is CASSFFGLGNSPLHF. The CDR3 nucleotides are TGTGCCAGCAGCTTCTTCGGGCTCGGAAATTCACCCCTCCACTTT.

The V call is TRBV19, the J call TRBJ2-6; no clear D gene. With 7 bases removed from V and 0 bases from J, the gap between germline ends came to 13 bases. The CDR3 spans 16 residues. In germline, CDR1 is LNHDA, CDR2 SQIVND (reference sequence). Here the CDR3 reads CASTAATGSGANVLTF. The DNA of the CDR3 is TGTGCCAGTACGGCGGCCACGGGCTCTGGGGCCAACGTCCTGACTTTC.

The chain combines TRBV7-2 with TRBJ1-5; D call uncertain. V lost 5 bases to trimming and J lost 4 bases, with 15 bases between them. Germline CDR1 and CDR2: SGHTA and FQGNSA. There are 15 residues in the CDR3. The CDR3 DNA reads as TGTGCCAGCAGCCCTAGCCGGGGTGCGAATCAGCCCCAGCATTTT. It translates to CASSPSRGANQPQHF.

This clonotype was seen a handful of times. This rearrangement joins TRBV5-8 to TRBJ2-2; TRBD2 matches 11 bases. Losses at the gene ends were 3 bases for V and 3 bases for J; bases not matched to a gene: 4. The CDR3 totals 16 residues. Per germline, CDR1 SGHTS and CDR2 YDEGEE. CDR3 region: CASSSGLAGHTGELFF. In nucleotides, the CDR3 is TGTGCCAGCAGCTCCGGACTAGCGGGTCACACCGGGGAGCTGTTTTTT.

The chain carries TRBV19 and TRBJ1-5, with 10 bases that match TRBD1. Germline trimming cut 3 bases from V and 2 bases from J; bases unmatched to any gene: 10. The germline V gene encodes CDR1 LNHDA and CDR2 SQIVND (reference sequence). The CDR3 is 18 amino acids. The CDR3: CASSILEGDRGGNQPQHF. The CDR3 DNA sequence: TGTGCCAGTAGTATCCTGGAGGGGGACAGGGGTGGCAATCAGCCCCAGCATTTT.

This clonotype was detected ten times or more. The chain links TRBV2 to TRBJ2-3; 7 bases align to TRBD2. Germline CDR1 SNHLY, CDR2 FYNNEI. Trimming cost V 1 base and J 0 bases; bases outside gene matches: 1. The CDR3 consists of 15 residues. This chain's CDR3 is CASSEGTRSTDTQYF. The CDR3 coding sequence is TGTGCCAGCAGTGAAGGGACTAGAAGCACAGATACGCAGTATTTT. Full variable domain (missing parts from reference TRBV2 and TRBJ2-3): EPEVTQTPSHQVTQMGQEVILRCVPISNHLYFYWYRQILGQKVEFLVSFYNNEISEKSEIFDDQFSVERPDGSNFTLKIRSTKLEDSAMYFCASSEGTRSTDTQYFGPGTRLTVL.

The sample holds many counts of this clonotype. The chain has TRBV6-2 or TRBV6-3 and TRBJ2-6; the D is unclear. Germline CDR1 MNHEY, CDR2 SVGEGT. This CDR3 has 15 amino acids. Trimming cost V 7 bases and J 0 bases, with 10 bases left between them. CDR3 nucleotides: TGTGCCAGCACTACCCGGTCCTCTGGGGCCAACGTCCTGACTTTC. Translating it yields CASTTRSSGANVLTF.

There are a few counts of this clonotype. V gene TRBV10-3 combines with J gene TRBJ2-7, with 8 bases that match TRBD1. The CDR3 extends over 13 amino acids. Germline V CDR1 and CDR2: ENHRY, SYGVKD. With V trimmed by 4 bases and J by 5 bases, 4 bases remained unmatched. For the CDR3, the DNA is TGTGCCATCAGTGGGACGACAGGGGACGAGCAGTACTTC. Amino acids: CAISGTTGDEQYF.

This sequence joins TRBV29-1 and TRBJ1-2; D call uncertain. Trimming stripped 3 bases from V and 4 bases from J, with 15 bases between. Germline CDR1 SQVTM, CDR2 ANQGSEA. The CDR3 has 14 amino acids. CDR3 bases: TGCAGCGTTGATCTACACAGTGAGAGCTATGGCTACACCTTC. This encodes CSVDLHSESYGYTF.

This clonotype was observed a handful of times. CDR3 in amino acids: CASSLIDRGQETQYF. The CDR3 DNA is TGTGCCAGCAGCCTAATTGACAGGGGCCAAGAGACCCAGTACTTC. The chain combines TRBV14 with TRBJ2-5; 8 positions match TRBD1. Germline CDR1 SGHDN, CDR2 FVKESK. With V trimmed by 4 bases and J by 1 base, 5 bases remained unmatched. The CDR3 loop spans 15 amino acids.

This clonotype showed up many times. The rearrangement links TRBV5-1 to TRBJ1-3; 7 nucleotides match TRBD1. The CDR3 loop spans 13 amino acids. V dropped 5 bases and J dropped 6; count of bases not matched to a gene: 5. Per the germline V gene, CDR1 is SGHRS and CDR2 is YFSETQ. For the CDR3, the DNA is TGCGCCAGCAGAGGACAGGATGAAAACACCATATATTTT. Translation: CASRGQDENTIYF.

This clonotype was observed at least ten times. V and J are TRBV6-5 and TRBJ2-2; 7 nucleotides agree with TRBD1. The trim removed 0 bases at V and 1 base at J, leaving 2 bases unmatched. The V gene's germline CDR1 is MNHEY and CDR2 SVGAGI. The CDR3 runs 16 residues. The CDR3 coding sequence is TGTGCCAGCAGTTACTCGGGACAGCTGAACACCGGGGAGCTGTTTTTT. As protein: CASSYSGQLNTGELFF.

This clonotype was detected many times. V and J are TRBV20-1 and TRBJ1-5, with D possibly matching TRBD1 (5 bases). The length of the CDR3 is 15 residues. With 6 bases removed from V and 3 bases from J, the gap between germline ends came to 18 bases. CDR1 and CDR2 from the germline V gene are DFQATT and SNEGSKA (reference sequence). The CDR3 loop reads CSAGKVTDINQPQHF. The CDR3 DNA is TGCAGTGCGGGGAAAGTGACAGATATCAATCAGCCCCAGCATTTT.

This clonotype showed up many times. This rearrangement joins TRBV11-1 to TRBJ2-2, with D tentatively TRBD2 (5 bases). The V end lost 3 bases, the J end lost 1 base, and 9 bases lay between the germline ends. Germline CDR1 SGHAT, CDR2 FQDESV (reference sequence). The CDR3 length is 15 residues. CDR3 sequence reads: CASSFRSGNTGELFF. The CDR3 DNA is TGTGCCAGCAGCTTTCGCAGCGGGAACACCGGGGAGCTGTTTTTT.